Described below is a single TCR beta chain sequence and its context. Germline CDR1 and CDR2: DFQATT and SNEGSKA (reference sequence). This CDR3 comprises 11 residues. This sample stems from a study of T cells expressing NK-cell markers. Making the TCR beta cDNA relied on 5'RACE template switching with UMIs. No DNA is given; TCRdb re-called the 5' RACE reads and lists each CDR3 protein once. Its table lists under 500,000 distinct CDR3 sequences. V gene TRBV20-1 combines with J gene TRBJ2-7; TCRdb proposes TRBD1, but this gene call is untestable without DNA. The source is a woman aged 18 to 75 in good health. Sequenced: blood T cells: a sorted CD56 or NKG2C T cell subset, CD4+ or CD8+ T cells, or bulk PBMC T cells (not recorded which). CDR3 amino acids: CSAIWAGEQYF.